Following are 21 T cell receptor beta chains from one sample sequenced in a study of blood T cell repertoires in COVID-19. Only in-frame clones appear in the TCRdb table, and some are missing; sequencing was by immunoSEQ multiplex PCR. The sample contains approximately 330,000 clones, around 87% of which appear only once. The sequenced sample consisted of peripheral blood. Every receptor here comes from a woman in her 40s with COVID-19, enrolled during active disease.

The chain uses TRBV4-3 and TRBJ1-2; D is undetermined. CDR3 size: 14 residues. The germline gives CDR1 LGHNA, CDR2 YSLEER. Trimming cost V 0 bases and J 5 bases, with 10 bases left between them. CDR3 sequence reads: CASSQDGGSYGYTF. CDR3 coding DNA: TGCGCCAGCAGCCAAGATGGAGGATCGTATGGCTACACCTTC.

The chain combines TRBV24-1 with TRBJ1-2; 7 bases fit TRBD1. This CDR3 is 13 amino acids long. V shed 7 bases and J 4 bases; nucleotides not matched to a gene: 5. The germline CDR1 and CDR2 sequences are KGHDR and SFDVKD. CDR3 DNA sequence: TGTGCCACCAGCCAGGGACAGACCTATGGCTACACCTTC. As protein: CATSQGQTYGYTF.

The CDR3 sequence: CASSPAWGTGAGANVLTF. The CDR3 nucleotides are TGTGCCAGCAGCCCCGCCTGGGGAACAGGGGCTGGGGCCAACGTCCTGACTTTC. The chain uses TRBV9 and TRBJ2-6, with 7 bases aligning to TRBD1. The germline CDR1 and CDR2 sequences are SGDLS and YYNGEE. J lost 2 bases, V lost 4 bases, and 12 bases had no gene match. This CDR3 is built from 18 residues.

The J gene is TRBJ2-5, the V gene TRBV5-1; weak D call: TRBD1 (6 bases). V lost 7 bases and J 2 bases, leaving 15 bases between the germline ends. CDR1 and CDR2 (germline): SGHRS, YFSETQ. The CDR3 consists of 14 residues. CDR3 protein: CASGPGQPQETQYF. The CDR3 DNA reads TGCGCCAGCGGTCCGGGACAACCTCAAGAGACCCAGTACTTC.

This rearrangement joins TRBV5-1 to TRBJ2-2; no firm D call. V gave up 0 bases and J gave up 4 bases, with 7 bases separating them. CDR1 SGHRS and CDR2 YFSETQ come from the germline V gene. CDR3 size: 14 residues. CDR3 nucleotides: TGCGCCAGCAGCTTGGACAGTCCCACCGGGGAGCTGTTTTTT. Translated, it gives CASSLDSPTGELFF.

This chain connects TRBV28 to TRBJ2-2; D gene ambiguous. Germline-derived CDR1 and CDR2 are MDHEN and SYDVKM. Between the trimmed V and J ends, which lost 7 bases and 3 bases, there was a span of 15 bases. The CDR3 loop spans 15 amino acids. In DNA, the CDR3 is TGTGCCAGCACACCCCCGCCTCCGGACACCGGGGAGCTGTTTTTT. As protein: CASTPPPPDTGELFF.

The chain joins TRBV6-5 to TRBJ2-5; the D gene is possibly TRBD2 (5 bases). Trimming stripped 4 bases from V and 5 bases from J, with 11 bases between. Germline V gene data show CDR1 as MNHEY and CDR2 as SVGAGI. The CDR3 runs to 13 residues. CDR3 nucleotide sequence: TGTGCCAGCAGTTGGACTTTAGGGGAGACCCAGTACTTC. This sequence encodes CASSWTLGETQYF.

V and J are TRBV20-1 and TRBJ2-3, with TRBD1 matching 9 bases. The V segment lost 3 bases and the J segment 5 bases; nucleotides outside the gene matches: 9. The CDR3 contains 15 residues. The germline V gene has CDR1 DFQATT and CDR2 SNEGSKA (reference sequence). The CDR3 DNA sequence: TGCAGTGCTAGTGCCCGGACAGGGGTGATAGATACGCAGTATTTT. This encodes CSASARTGVIDTQYF.

The chain recombines TRBV5-1 with TRBJ2-7; D is perhaps TRBD1 (5 bases). Germline V gene sequence: CDR1 SGHRS, CDR2 YFSETQ. Trimming cost V 7 bases and J 0 bases, with 14 bases left between them. The CDR3 sequence is 14 residues long. CDR3 sequence: CASGADQSSYEQYF. The CDR3 DNA reads as TGCGCCAGCGGGGCCGACCAAAGCTCCTACGAGCAGTACTTC.

This clone was counted once. J is TRBJ1-1 and V is TRBV28, with D maybe TRBD1 (5 bases). The CDR3 is 17 residues long. Trimming pared 5 bases from V and 5 bases from J, leaving 24 bases between. Germline V CDR1 and CDR2: MDHEN, SYDVKM. The CDR3 sequence is CASSGPPGWAIRTEAFF. The CDR3 bases are TGTGCCAGCAGTGGACCACCAGGGTGGGCGATCAGGACTGAAGCTTTCTTT. The full variable domain, in which reference TRBV28 and TRBJ1-1 provide the parts outside the CDR3, is DVKVTQSSRYLVKRTGEKVFLECVQDMDHENMFWYRQDPGLGLRLIYFSYDVKMKEKGDIPEGYSVSREKKERFSLILESASTNQTSMYLCASSGPPGWAIRTEAFFGQGTRLTVV.

The rearrangement joins TRBV5-1 to TRBJ2-7, with TRBD2 as a possible D gene (5 bases). The germline V gene encodes CDR1 SGHRS and CDR2 YFSETQ. Trimming shortened V by 0 bases and J by 9 bases, and 7 bases separated the two germline ends. CDR3 size: 11 residues. CDR3 sequence: CASSLEEVQYF. The CDR3 nucleotides are TGCGCCAGCAGCTTGGAGGAGGTGCAGTACTTC.

This clone was recorded once. This chain connects TRBV19 to TRBJ1-5, with 8 positions matching TRBD1. The germline V gene has CDR1 LNHDA and CDR2 SQIVND (reference sequence). With V trimmed by 4 bases and J by 10 bases, 15 bases remained unmatched. The CDR3 is 16 amino acids. Here the CDR3 reads CASSTGDRTPTRPQHF. The DNA of the CDR3 is TGTGCCAGTAGTACCGGGGACAGGACCCCTACGCGACCCCAGCATTTT.

The chain uses TRBV15 and TRBJ1-5, with unresolved D. Trimming stripped 1 base from V and 5 bases from J, with 18 bases between. Germline V gene sequence: CDR1 LNHNV, CDR2 YYDKDF (reference sequence). The CDR3 is 17 amino acids. CDR3 bases: TGTGCCACCAGCAGAGGGGTTCCCGGGAGCTTAGATCAGCCCCAGCATTTT. Residues: CATSRGVPGSLDQPQHF. The entire variable domain, with the rest obtained from reference TRBV15 and TRBJ1-5, is as follows: DAMVIQNPRYQVTQFGKPVTLSCSQTLNHNVMYWYQQKSSQAPKLLFHYYDKDFNNEADTPDNFQSRRPNTSFCFLDIRSPGLGDTAMYLCATSRGVPGSLDQPQHFGDGTRLSIL.

The V gene is TRBV12-5, the J gene TRBJ1-2; D unresolved. The CDR3 has 12 amino acids. Trimming left V 5 bases short and J 7 bases short, with 11 bases between. The germline CDR1 and CDR2 sequences are LGHNT and FRNRAP. The CDR3, as DNA: TGTGCTAGTGGTCCATCCCTAGGTGGCTACACCTTC. Translating it yields CASGPSLGGYTF.

This clone was seen only once. The genes are TRBV28 and TRBJ2-2; TRBD1 agrees at 7 bases. Per germline, CDR1 MDHEN and CDR2 SYDVKM. The CDR3 runs 14 residues. The junction had 7 bases not matched to a gene; V was cut back by 9 bases and J by 3 bases. Here the CDR3 reads CASHRGRDTGELFF. DNA of the CDR3: TGTGCCAGTCACAGGGGACGCGACACCGGGGAGCTGTTTTTT.

The chain uses TRBV28 and TRBJ1-1; no clear D. The CDR3 is 13 amino acids. Germline V CDR1 and CDR2: MDHEN, SYDVKM. The ends were cut back, 3 bases at V and 2 bases at J, with 7 bases in the middle. CDR3 DNA sequence: TGTGCCAGCAGTTTTATCAGTAACACTGAAGCTTTCTTT. It translates to CASSFISNTEAFF.

The chain has TRBV27 and TRBJ2-1; 10 bases match TRBD1. Germline trimming cut 6 bases from V and 7 bases from J; bases unmatched to any gene: 9. The CDR3 is 15 amino acids. The V gene's germline CDR1 is MNHEY and CDR2 SMNVEV (reference sequence). CDR3 sequence reads: CASRTLGQGRNEQFF. CDR3 in DNA: TGTGCCAGCAGAACACTGGGACAGGGGCGTAATGAGCAGTTCTTC.

The chain has TRBV19 and TRBJ2-3; no definite D call. The CDR3 length is 14 residues. With 3 bases removed from V and 4 bases from J, the gap between germline ends came to 11 bases. CDR1 is LNHDA, CDR2 SQIVND, per germline (reference sequence). As DNA, the CDR3 is TGTGCCAGTAGTATGAGTCCGAGGCCAGATACGCAGTATTTT. Amino acids: CASSMSPRPDTQYF. The complete variable domain, with remaining parts taken from reference TRBV19 and TRBJ2-3, reads DGGITQSPKYLFRKEGQNVTLSCEQNLNHDAMYWYRQDPGQGLRLIYYSQIVNDFQKGDIAEGYSVSREKKESFPLTVTSAQKNPTAFYLCASSMSPRPDTQYFGPGTRLTVL.

This clone came up a few times. The chain joins TRBV13 to TRBJ1-1, with D tentatively TRBD1 (5 bases). The V gene's germline CDR1 is PRHDT and CDR2 FYEKMQ (reference sequence). This CDR3 contains 14 residues. Trimming left V 5 bases short and J 1 base short, with 11 bases between. Here the CDR3 reads CASSRGGRNTEAFF. CDR3 nucleotides: TGTGCCAGCAGCCGTGGGGGGAGGAACACTGAAGCTTTCTTT.

The chain recombines TRBV19 with TRBJ1-3; D is possibly TRBD1 (5 bases). The CDR3 is 15 amino acids. V lost 9 bases and J lost 5, with 20 bases in between. Germline V gene sequence: CDR1 LNHDA, CDR2 SQIVND (reference sequence). CDR3 sequence: CASRPTKTVRNTIYF. In nucleotides, the CDR3 is TGTGCCAGCCGACCTACTAAGACAGTCAGAAACACCATATATTTT.

The CDR3 loop is CASSYSALGTDTEAFF. Here the CDR3 DNA reads TGTGCCAGCAGCTACTCCGCCCTTGGTACGGACACTGAAGCTTTCTTT. This chain joins TRBV11-2 and TRBJ1-1; D gene uncertain. CDR1 SGHAT and CDR2 FQNNGV come from the germline V gene. The ends were cut back, 4 bases at V and 3 bases at J, with 18 bases in the middle. CDR3 length equals 16 residues.